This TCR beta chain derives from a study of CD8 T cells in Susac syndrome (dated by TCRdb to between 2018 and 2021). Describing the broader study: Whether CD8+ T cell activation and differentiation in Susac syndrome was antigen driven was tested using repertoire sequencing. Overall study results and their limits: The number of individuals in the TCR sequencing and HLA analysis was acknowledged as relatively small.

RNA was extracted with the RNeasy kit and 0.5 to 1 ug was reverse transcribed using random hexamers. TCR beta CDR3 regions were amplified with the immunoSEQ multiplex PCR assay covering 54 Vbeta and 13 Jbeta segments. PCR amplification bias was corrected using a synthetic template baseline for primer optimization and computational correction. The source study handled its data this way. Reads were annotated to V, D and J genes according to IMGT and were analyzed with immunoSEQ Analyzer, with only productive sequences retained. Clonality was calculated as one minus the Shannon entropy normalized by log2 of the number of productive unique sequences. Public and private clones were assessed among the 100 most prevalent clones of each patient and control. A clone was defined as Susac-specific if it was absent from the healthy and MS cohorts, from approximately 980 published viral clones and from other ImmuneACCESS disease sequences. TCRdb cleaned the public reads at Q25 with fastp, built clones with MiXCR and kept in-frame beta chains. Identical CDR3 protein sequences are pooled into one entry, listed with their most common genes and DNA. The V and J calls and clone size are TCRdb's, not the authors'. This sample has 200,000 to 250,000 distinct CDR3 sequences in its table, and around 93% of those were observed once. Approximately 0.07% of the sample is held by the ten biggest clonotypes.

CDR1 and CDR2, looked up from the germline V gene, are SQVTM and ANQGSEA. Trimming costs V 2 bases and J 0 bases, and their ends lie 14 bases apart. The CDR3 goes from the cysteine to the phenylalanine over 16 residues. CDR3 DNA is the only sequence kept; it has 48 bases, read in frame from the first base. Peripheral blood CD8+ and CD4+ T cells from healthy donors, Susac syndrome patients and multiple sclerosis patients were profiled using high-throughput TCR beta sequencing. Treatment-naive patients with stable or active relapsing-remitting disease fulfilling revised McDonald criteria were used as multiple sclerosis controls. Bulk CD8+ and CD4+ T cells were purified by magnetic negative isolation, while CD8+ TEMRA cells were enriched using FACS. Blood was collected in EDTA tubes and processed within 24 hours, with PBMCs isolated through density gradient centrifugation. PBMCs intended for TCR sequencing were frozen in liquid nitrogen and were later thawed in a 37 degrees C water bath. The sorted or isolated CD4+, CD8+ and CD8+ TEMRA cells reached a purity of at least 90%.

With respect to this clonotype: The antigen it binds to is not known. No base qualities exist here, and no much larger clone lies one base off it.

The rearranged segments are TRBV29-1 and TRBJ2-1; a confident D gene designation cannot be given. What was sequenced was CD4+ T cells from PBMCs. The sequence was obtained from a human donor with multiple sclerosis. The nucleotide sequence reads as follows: TGCAGCGTTGAATTGTTTGACTGGAGCTCCTACAATGAGCAGTTCTTC. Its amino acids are CSVELFDWSSYNEQFF.